This T cell receptor (beta chain) is drawn from a study of T cells in Graves' hyperthyroidism and ophthalmopathy. Study-wide findings and caveats: Ophthalmopathy was predicted by the model a median of 6.5 months ahead of onset.

The ends lost 0 bases at V and 5 bases at J; junction bases unmatched: 5. The germline V gene has CDR1 DFQATT and CDR2 SNEGSKA (reference sequence). This CDR3 is built from 14 residues. Amplified regions were TCR beta CDR3 sequences from RNA transcripts. When the TCR CDR3 underwent first-round RT-PCR, the HTBI primer set was used. MiXCR was run by TCRdb on the multiplex PCR reads, yielding one entry per CDR3 protein. The data show about 560,000 distinct CDR3 sequences, over 15% seen once. PBMCs were collected from an approximately 9 ml volume of fresh peripheral blood. Details on this clonotype: What it recognizes is unknown.

This receptor was identified in a woman between 18 and 29 years old with Graves' hyperthyroidism. The V and J genes are TRBV20-1 and TRBJ1-1; 8 bases align to TRBD1. The sequencing sample was made of blood. The CDR3 DNA reads TGCAGTGCTAGAGATTCCACAGGGGGGACTGAAGCTTTCTTT. It translates to CSARDSTGGTEAFF.